This entry describes one T cell receptor (beta chain). Its antigen is still unknown. CDR1 is SGHRS and CDR2 is YFSETQ in the germline V gene. CDR3 length equals 16 residues. Trimming cost V 4 bases and J 5 bases; bases outside gene matches: 14. This record comes from a study of cytomegalovirus exposure and HLA in healthy donors. Study background: Among the 300 to 500 donors who were genotyped, roughly 85% fell in the genetic ancestry cluster that is associated with self-reported Caucasian donors. The study, taken as a whole, reports: Reportedly, cytomegalovirus status was diagnosed with high sensitivity and specificity. A later analysis found that most CMV-associated TCR beta chains appeared HLA-restricted.

This PCR relied on a set of 60 Vbeta primers and 13 Jbeta primers. As handled by the study authors: In a later analysis, 75 million to 95 million unique TCR beta chains included roughly 11 million shared by two or more donors. Repertoires were generated with immunoSEQ multiplex PCR, while TCRdb's copy carries only in-frame clones and drops some. V, J and clone size are taken as reported in that table, and D and trimming were inferred from the DNA itself. This sample has about 140,000 clones, with around three quarters found just once. The J gene is TRBJ1-1, the V gene TRBV5-1; 7 bases map to TRBD1. The clonotype comes from a man aged 40-49 years in good health and CMV-seropositive. Sequenced material: PBMCs. This CDR3 is CASSGSFTGDWTEAFF. CDR3 DNA sequence: TGCGCCAGCAGCGGTTCGTTTACAGGGGACTGGACTGAAGCTTTCTTT.